Below, 13 T cell receptor beta chains from the same sample are listed, as sequenced in a study of blood T cell repertoires in COVID-19. Measured with immunoSEQ multiplex PCR; TCRdb has only the in-frame clones, and not every one. Among 200,000 to 250,000 clones listed, 88% were seen once. Sample: PBMCs or T cells enriched from blood (not recorded which). The origin of the receptors is a woman aged 25 to 39 who had been exposed to COVID-19.

The chain uses TRBV5-1 and TRBJ2-1, with D perhaps TRBD1 (6 bases). The CDR3 runs 15 residues. V dropped 0 bases and J dropped 4 bases, with 11 bases sitting between them. Germline V gene lookup returns CDR1 SGHRS and CDR2 YFSETQ. In DNA, the CDR3 is TGCGCCAGCAGCTTGGGGCAGGGGCAGTACAATGAGCAGTTCTTC. Translated: CASSLGQGQYNEQFF.

This chain uses TRBV6-5 with TRBJ1-1; 7 positions match TRBD1. The germline CDR1 and CDR2 sequences are MNHEY and SVGAGI. The CDR3 is 14 amino acids. The ends lost 5 bases at V and 4 bases at J; junction bases unmatched: 7. CDR3 sequence (DNA): TGTGCCAGCAGTCCCCACCCAGGGGGCACTGAAGCTTTCTTT. Translation: CASSPHPGGTEAFF.

The chain links TRBV4-1 to TRBJ2-5; a possible D gene is TRBD1 (6 bases). With 1 base removed from V and 1 base from J, the gap between germline ends came to 16 bases. The CDR3 sequence is 17 residues long. CDR1 MGHRA and CDR2 YSYEKL come from the germline V gene. In DNA form, the CDR3 reads TGCGCCAGCAGCCAAGGGGACAAGACCCTCTTCCAAGAGACCCAGTACTTC. Encoded protein: CASSQGDKTLFQETQYF.

This clone is medium-sized. J is TRBJ1-6 and V is TRBV6-5; D not resolved. The V end was cut by 6 bases, the J end by 9 bases, with 6 bases between. This CDR3 is built from 11 residues. Germline values: CDR1 MNHEY, CDR2 SVGAGI. The CDR3 region is CASRFSSPLHF. CDR3 bases: TGTGCCAGCAGATTCAGTTCACCCCTCCACTTT.

This chain links TRBV11-2 with TRBJ1-4, with TRBD1 matching over 8 bases. V dropped 1 base and J dropped 8; count of bases not matched to a gene: 6. CDR3 length: 15 amino acids. Germline CDR1 is SGHAT and CDR2 is FQNNGV. In DNA, the CDR3 is TGTGCCAGCAGCTTAGTTCAGGGGGCACAGGAAAAACTGTTTTTT. Its protein product is CASSLVQGAQEKLFF.

This chain uses TRBV3-1 (or the pseudogene TRBV3-2) with TRBJ1-4, with D perhaps matching TRBD1 (5 bases). From germline, CDR1 is LGHDT and CDR2 YNNKEL (reference sequence). This CDR3 is built from 13 residues. Trimming removed 5 bases at V and 8 bases at J, with 12 bases between. CDR3 protein: CASSKSGEEKLFF. For the CDR3, the DNA is TGTGCCAGCAGCAAATCGGGGGAGGAAAAACTGTTTTTT.

V gene TRBV18 combines with J gene TRBJ1-1; perhaps TRBD1 as D (5 bases). CDR3 length: 16 residues. The germline V and J ends were trimmed by 1 base and 1 base, with 13 bases remaining between them. Germline V CDR1 and CDR2: KGHSH, LQKENI. In nucleotides, the CDR3 is TGTGCCAGCTCACCACGCACAGGAGGGGCGAACACTGAAGCTTTCTTT. This translates into CASSPRTGGANTEAFF. The full variable domain, with the rest looked up from reference TRBV18 and TRBJ1-1, is NAGVMQNPRHLVRRRGQEARLRCSPMKGHSHVYWYRQLPEEGLKFMVYLQKENIIDESGMPKERFSAEFPKEGPSILRIQQVVRGDSAAYFCASSPRTGGANTEAFFGQGTRLTVV.

This rearrangement joins TRBV10-3 to TRBJ2-3; D not certain. The germline gives CDR1 ENHRY, CDR2 SYGVKD. The V gene lost 6 bases and the J gene lost 1 base, with 11 bases spanning the gap. This CDR3 has 14 residues. CDR3 amino acids: CAIRPGSRTDTQYF. CDR3 DNA sequence: TGTGCCATCAGACCCGGGTCTCGCACAGATACGCAGTATTTT.

The V and J genes are TRBV3-1 (or the pseudogene TRBV3-2) and TRBJ2-6; D possibly corresponds to TRBD1 (6 bases). There are 17 residues in the CDR3. Per germline, CDR1 LGHDT and CDR2 YNNKEL (reference sequence). V was cut by 2 bases and J by 1 base, with 12 bases left in between. The CDR3 loop is CASSQSGQRSGANVLTF. The CDR3 DNA follows: TGTGCCAGCAGCCAATCTGGACAGAGGTCTGGGGCCAACGTCCTGACTTTC.

This rearrangement joins TRBV28 to TRBJ1-4; TRBD1 matches 10 bases. This CDR3 has 15 amino acids. Germline CDR1 is MDHEN and CDR2 is SYDVKM. Trimming took 5 bases from V and 8 from J; bases not matched to a gene: 8. The CDR3 DNA is TGTGCCAGCAGTCCCAACCGGGACAGGGGCGAAAAACTGTTTTTT. Encoded protein: CASSPNRDRGEKLFF.

This chain joins TRBV9 and TRBJ2-1; TRBD2 might be the D (6 bases). Trimming removed 6 bases at V and 2 bases at J, with 15 bases between. This CDR3 has 15 amino acids. CDR1 and CDR2 from the germline V gene are SGDLS and YYNGEE. CDR3 in amino acids: CASTPTGSAYNEQFF. Written as DNA, the CDR3 is TGTGCCAGCACCCCGACCGGGAGTGCCTACAATGAGCAGTTCTTC.

The chain has TRBV5-4 and TRBJ2-1; TRBD2 is a possible D gene (5 bases). Germline V gene lookup returns CDR1 SGHNT and CDR2 YYREEE (reference sequence). There are 12 residues in the CDR3. Trimming removed 0 bases at V and 12 bases at J, with 10 bases between. In DNA form, the CDR3 reads TGTGCCAGCAGCTTGGCGGGATTTGGGCAGTTCTTC. It encodes CASSLAGFGQFF.

This chain joins TRBV24-1 and TRBJ2-1; maybe TRBD2 (5 bases). The CDR3 loop spans 12 amino acids. CDR1 and CDR2 (germline): KGHDR, SFDVKD. Between the trimmed V and J ends, which lost 9 bases and 6 bases, there was a span of 11 bases. CDR3 DNA: TGTGCCACCTCGCGAGAGGGCAATGAGCAGTTCTTC. Translated, it gives CATSREGNEQFF.